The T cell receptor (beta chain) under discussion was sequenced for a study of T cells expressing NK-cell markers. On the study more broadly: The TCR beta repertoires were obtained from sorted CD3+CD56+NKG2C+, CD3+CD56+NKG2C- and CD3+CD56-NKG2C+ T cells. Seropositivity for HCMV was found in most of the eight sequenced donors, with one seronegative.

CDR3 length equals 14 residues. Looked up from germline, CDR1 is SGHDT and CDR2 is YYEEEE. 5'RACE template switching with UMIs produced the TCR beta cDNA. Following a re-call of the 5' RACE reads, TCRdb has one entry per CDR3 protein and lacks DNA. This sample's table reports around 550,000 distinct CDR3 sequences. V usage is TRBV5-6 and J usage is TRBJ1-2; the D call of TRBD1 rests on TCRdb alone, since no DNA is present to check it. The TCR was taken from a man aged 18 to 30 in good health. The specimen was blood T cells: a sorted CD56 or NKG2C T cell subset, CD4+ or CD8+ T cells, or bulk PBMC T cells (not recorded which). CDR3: CASSLADRGFGYTF.